This paragraph covers one TCR beta chain sequence. Its antigen is unidentified. The data were taken from a study of Ad26.COV2.S vaccination and SARS-CoV-2 variants. Overall study context: Within the COV1001 Ad26.COV2.S trial arm, the donor was enrolled. Each vaccinee took Ad26.COV2.S intramuscularly, once or twice 56 days apart.

This CDR3 is 14 amino acids long. Germline CDR1 reads GTSNPN; CDR2 reads SVGIG (reference sequence). Deletions cut 4 bases from V and 0 bases from J, with 10 bases between. Study-wide points: Those who received the vaccine showed greater spike-specific TCR breadth than those given placebo.

Treatment indicated: roughly 20 received Ad26.COV2.S at low or high dose, single or two shots; roughly five received placebo; per-sample allocation not given. Samples came from day 63 after the first vaccine or placebo injection. The vaccine delivered Wuhan-strain SARS-CoV-2 spike through an Ad26 vector. Some clones are missing from TCRdb's copy, which holds only in-frame ones; the method was immunoSEQ multiplex PCR. Of hundreds of thousands of clones in the sample, 75% to 90% were seen once. This TCR derives from a person aged 18 to 65 who received the Ad26.COV2.S COVID-19 vaccine or a placebo. The sequenced sample was peripheral blood, obtained in a trial of Ad26.COV2.S vaccine versus placebo. The chain is built from TRBV30 and TRBJ1-3; D perhaps matches TRBD1 (5 bases). The CDR3 loop is CAWTIDSSGNTIYF. CDR3 in DNA: TGTGCCTGGACCATCGACAGCTCTGGAAACACCATATATTTT.